The T cell receptor beta chain under discussion was sequenced for a study of T-cell memory formation after mild COVID-19. Study overall: TCR clusters showed largely donor specificity.

Germline lookup yields CDR1 MGHRA and CDR2 YSYEKL. This CDR3 has 12 residues. TCRdb used MiXCR to reprocess the 5' RACE reads, holding one entry per CDR3 protein. The sample consists of about 320,000 distinct CDR3 sequences, 14% of them appearing once. On this clonotype: Its target is unknown.

Study results and caveats: Clones which contracted sat mainly in CM and EM if CD4+, and in EMRA if CD8+.

The TCR sequence derives from a man between 18 and 29 years old who had mild COVID-19 (a few samples of this study predate the infection). Cell type and time point are not known. The chain employs TRBV4-1 and TRBJ2-4; a possible D gene is TRBD2 (5 bases). Sequenced: PBMCs or a T cell subset sorted from them (not recorded which). The CDR3 loop is CRRIIAKNIQYF. For the CDR3, the DNA is TGCCGGAGGATTATAGCCAAAAACATTCAGTACTTC.